A selection of T cell receptor beta chains follows, all from one sample in a study of T cells in Graves' hyperthyroidism and ophthalmopathy. TCRdb re-derived calls from the multiplex PCR reads in MiXCR, one entry per CDR3 protein. In the table there are about 500,000 distinct CDR3 sequences, 15% to 20% of which are singletons. Sequencing was performed on blood. The receptors here all came from a woman aged 18-29 years with Graves' ophthalmopathy. Both conserved end residues are part of each CDR3. Each record gives: clone size, J gene, V gene, D gene, CDR3 protein, CDR3 DNA. D genes are given only for firm matches. Some rows have no size entry. The others give once, few or many, or a class for an expanded clone.

.,TRBJ2-7,TRBV4-3,TRBD2,CASSPRLAADYEQYF,TGCGCCAGCAGCCCTAGACTAGCGGCGGACTACGAGCAGTACTTC
once,TRBJ1-1,TRBV2,.,CASKEGGTEAFF,TGTGCCAGCAAGGAGGGGGGAACTGAAGCTTTCTTT
many,TRBJ1-1,TRBV11-2,.,CASSAGDEAFF,TGTGCCAGCAGCGCAGGAGATGAAGCTTTCTTT
.,TRBJ2-1,TRBV28,.,CASSSPLARSYNEQFF,TGTGCCAGCAGTTCCCCGCTAGCGCGCTCCTACAATGAGCAGTTCTTC
few,TRBJ1-2,TRBV5-1,.,CASSLVGDYGYTF,TGCGCCAGCAGCTTGGTAGGGGACTATGGCTACACCTTC
.,TRBJ1-2,TRBV7-9,TRBD1,CASSLVQGARGYTF,TGTGCCAGCAGCTTAGTTCAGGGGGCGCGGGGCTACACCTTC
.,TRBJ1-4,TRBV3-1,.,CASSLATRKLFF,TGTGCCAGCAGCCTAGCGACCAGAAAACTGTTTTTT
few,TRBJ1-2,TRBV28,TRBD1,CATPSTLGQGVVTGYTF,TGTGCCACTCCTTCAACGCTGGGACAGGGAGTCGTTACCGGCTACACCTTC
.,TRBJ2-1,TRBV3-2,.,CASSYPGTYNEQFF,TGTGCCAGCAGCTACCCGGGGACCTACAATGAGCAGTTCTTC
many,TRBJ2-1,TRBV7-3,.,CASSFDTGYYNEQFF,TGTGCCAGCAGCTTTGATACGGGATACTACAATGAGCAGTTCTTC
.,TRBJ1-2,TRBV12-3/TRBV12-4,.,CASSIYPMGLDGYTF,TGTGCCAGCAGTATCTACCCGATGGGGCTCGACGGCTACACCTTC
.,TRBJ2-1,TRBV5-1,.,CASSFSGAEEQFF,TGCGCCAGCAGCTTTTCAGGGGCGGAGGAGCAGTTCTTC
.,TRBJ2-1,TRBV15,.,CATSSRRERPEQFF,TGTGCCACCAGCAGTCGTCGGGAGCGCCCCGAGCAGTTCTTC
many,TRBJ1-6,TRBV5-1,.,CASSDRASNSPLHF,TGCGCCAGCAGCGACCGGGCCTCAAATTCACCCCTCCACTTT
few,TRBJ2-4,TRBV6-1,.,CASSGTQNIQYF,TGTGCCAGCAGTGGGACTCAGAACATTCAGTACTTC
few,TRBJ2-3,TRBV18,.,CASSPPSSLSTDTQYF,TGTGCCAGCTCACCACCCTCTAGCCTTAGCACAGATACGCAGTATTTT
many,TRBJ2-2,TRBV7-2,.,CASSLRGVPNTGELFF,TGTGCCAGCAGCTTACGCGGGGTTCCGAACACCGGGGAGCTGTTTTTT
few,TRBJ2-7,TRBV11-2,.,CASSTGTAAYEQYF,TGTGCCAGCAGCACCGGGACGGCCGCCTACGAGCAGTACTTC